A single TCR beta chain is shown here with its context. This specimen belongs to a study of blood T cell repertoires in COVID-19. For the study at large: The United States, Italy and Spain were the sources of the acute and convalescent COVID-19 samples. PBMCs, B-cell-depleted T cells, or T cells provided the cDNA or gDNA that made up the material.

Participant ages covered about 18 to 90 years across some 25 US areas. Authors' processing steps: Reference gene primer amplification yielded estimated nucleated cell counts. The method was immunoSEQ multiplex PCR; TCRdb's version includes in-frame clones alone and lacks a portion of them. The V and J calls and clone size are taken from that table; D and trimming were inferred from the DNA. The sample has around 250,000 clones; approximately 90% are singletons. CDR3 length equals 14 residues. The V end lost 3 bases, the J end lost 6 bases, and 12 bases lay between the germline ends. Per germline, CDR1 MGHRA and CDR2 YSYEKL.

The source material was PBMCs or T cells enriched from blood (not recorded which). The receptor was derived from a woman aged 25 to 39 with acute COVID-19. The chain couples TRBV4-1 to TRBJ1-5; tentative D call: TRBD1 (6 bases). The CDR3 protein is CASSQGAGGQPQHF. The CDR3 nucleotides are TGCGCCAGCAGCCAGGGGGCGGGCGGTCAGCCCCAGCATTTT.